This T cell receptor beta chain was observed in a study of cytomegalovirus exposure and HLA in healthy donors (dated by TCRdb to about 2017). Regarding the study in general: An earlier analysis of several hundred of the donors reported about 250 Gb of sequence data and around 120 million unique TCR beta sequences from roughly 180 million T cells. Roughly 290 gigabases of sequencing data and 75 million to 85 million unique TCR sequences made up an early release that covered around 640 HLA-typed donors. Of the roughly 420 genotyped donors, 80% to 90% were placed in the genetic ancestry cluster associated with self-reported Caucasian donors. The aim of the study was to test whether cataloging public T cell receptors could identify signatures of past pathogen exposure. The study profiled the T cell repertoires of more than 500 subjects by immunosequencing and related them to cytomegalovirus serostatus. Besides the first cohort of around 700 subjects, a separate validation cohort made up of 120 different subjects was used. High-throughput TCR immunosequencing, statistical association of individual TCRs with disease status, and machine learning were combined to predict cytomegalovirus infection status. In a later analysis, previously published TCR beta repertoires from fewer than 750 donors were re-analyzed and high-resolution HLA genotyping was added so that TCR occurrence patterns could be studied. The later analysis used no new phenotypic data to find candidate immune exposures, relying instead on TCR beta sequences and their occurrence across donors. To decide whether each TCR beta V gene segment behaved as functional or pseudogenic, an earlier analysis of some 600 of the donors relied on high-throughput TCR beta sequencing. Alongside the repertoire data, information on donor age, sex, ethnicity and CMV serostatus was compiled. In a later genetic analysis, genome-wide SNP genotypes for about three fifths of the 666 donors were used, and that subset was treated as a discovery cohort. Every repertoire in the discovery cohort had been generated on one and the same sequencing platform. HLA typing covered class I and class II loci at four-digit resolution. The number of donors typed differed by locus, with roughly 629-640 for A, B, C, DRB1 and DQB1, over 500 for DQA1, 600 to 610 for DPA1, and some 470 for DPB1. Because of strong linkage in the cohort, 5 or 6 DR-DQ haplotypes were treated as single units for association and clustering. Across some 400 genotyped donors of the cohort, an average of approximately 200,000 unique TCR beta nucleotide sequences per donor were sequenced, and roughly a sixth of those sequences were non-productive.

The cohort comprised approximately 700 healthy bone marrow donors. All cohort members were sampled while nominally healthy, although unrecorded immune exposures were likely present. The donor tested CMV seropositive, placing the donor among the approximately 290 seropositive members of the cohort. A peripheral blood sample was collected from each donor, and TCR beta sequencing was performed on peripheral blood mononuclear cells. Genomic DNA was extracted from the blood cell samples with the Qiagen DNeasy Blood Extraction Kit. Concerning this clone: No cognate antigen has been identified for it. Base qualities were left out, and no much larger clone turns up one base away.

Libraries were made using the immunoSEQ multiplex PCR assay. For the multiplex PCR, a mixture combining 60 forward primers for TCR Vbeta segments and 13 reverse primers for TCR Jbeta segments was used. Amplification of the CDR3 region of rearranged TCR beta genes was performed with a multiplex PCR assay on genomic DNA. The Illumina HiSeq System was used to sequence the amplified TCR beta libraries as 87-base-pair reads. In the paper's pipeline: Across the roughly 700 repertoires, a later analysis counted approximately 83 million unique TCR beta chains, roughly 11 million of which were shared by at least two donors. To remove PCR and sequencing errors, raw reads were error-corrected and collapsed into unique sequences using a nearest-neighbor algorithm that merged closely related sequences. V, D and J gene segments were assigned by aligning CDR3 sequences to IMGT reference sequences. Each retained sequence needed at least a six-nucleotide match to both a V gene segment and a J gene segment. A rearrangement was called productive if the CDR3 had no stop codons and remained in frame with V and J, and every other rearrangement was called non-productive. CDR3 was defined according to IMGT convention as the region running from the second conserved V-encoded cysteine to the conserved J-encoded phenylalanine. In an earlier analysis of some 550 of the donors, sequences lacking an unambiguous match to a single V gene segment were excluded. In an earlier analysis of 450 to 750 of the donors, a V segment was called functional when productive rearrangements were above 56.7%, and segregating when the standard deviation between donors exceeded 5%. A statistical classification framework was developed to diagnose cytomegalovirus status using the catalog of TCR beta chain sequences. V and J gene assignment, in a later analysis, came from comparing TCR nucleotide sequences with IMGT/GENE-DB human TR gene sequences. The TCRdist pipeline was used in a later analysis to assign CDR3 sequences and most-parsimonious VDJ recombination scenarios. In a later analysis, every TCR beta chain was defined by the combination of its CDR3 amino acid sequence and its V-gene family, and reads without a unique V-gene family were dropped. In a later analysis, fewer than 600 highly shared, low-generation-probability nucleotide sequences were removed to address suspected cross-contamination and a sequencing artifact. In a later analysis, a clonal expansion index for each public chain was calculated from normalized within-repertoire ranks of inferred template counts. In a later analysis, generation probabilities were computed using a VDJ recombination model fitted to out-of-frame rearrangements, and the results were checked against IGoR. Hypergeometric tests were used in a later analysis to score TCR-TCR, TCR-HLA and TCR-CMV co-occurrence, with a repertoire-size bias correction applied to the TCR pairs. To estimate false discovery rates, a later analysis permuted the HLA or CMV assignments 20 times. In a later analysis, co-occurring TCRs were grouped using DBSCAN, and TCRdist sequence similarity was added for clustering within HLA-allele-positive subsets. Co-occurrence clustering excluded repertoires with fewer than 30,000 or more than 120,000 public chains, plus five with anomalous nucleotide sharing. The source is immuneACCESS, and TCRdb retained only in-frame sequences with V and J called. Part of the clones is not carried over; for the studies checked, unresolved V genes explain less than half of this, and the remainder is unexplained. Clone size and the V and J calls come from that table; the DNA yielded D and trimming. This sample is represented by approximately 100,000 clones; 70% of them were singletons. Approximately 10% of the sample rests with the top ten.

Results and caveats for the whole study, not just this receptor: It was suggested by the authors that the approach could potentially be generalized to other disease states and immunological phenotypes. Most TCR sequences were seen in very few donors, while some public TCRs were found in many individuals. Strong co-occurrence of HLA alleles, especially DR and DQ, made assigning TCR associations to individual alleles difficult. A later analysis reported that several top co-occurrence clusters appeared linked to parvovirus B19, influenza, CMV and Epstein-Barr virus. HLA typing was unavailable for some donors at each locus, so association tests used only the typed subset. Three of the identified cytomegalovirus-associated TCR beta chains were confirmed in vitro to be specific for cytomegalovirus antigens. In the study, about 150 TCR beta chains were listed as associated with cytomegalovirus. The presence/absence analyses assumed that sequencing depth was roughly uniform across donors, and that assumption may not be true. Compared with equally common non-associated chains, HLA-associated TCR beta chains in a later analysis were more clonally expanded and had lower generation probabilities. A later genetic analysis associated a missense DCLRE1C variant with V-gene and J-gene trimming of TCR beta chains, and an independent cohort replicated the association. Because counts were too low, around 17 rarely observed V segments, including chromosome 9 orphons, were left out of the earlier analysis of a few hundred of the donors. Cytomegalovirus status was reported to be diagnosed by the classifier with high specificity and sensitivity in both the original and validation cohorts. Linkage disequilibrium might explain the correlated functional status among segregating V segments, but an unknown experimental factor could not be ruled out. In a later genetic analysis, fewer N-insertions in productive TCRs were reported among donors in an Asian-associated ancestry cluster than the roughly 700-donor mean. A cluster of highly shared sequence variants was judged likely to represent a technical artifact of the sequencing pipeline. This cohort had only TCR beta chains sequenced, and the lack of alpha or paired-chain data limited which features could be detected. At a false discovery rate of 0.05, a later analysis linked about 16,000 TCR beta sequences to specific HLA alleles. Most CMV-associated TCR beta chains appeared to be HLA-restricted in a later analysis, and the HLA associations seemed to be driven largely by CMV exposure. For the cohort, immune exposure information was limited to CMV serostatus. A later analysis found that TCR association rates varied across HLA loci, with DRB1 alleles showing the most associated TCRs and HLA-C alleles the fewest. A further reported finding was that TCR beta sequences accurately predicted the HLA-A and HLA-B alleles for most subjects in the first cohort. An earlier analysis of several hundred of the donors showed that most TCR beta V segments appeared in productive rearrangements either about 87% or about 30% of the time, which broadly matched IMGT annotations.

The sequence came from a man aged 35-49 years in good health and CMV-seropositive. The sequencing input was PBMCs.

The CDR3 here reads CARNKAGRMNTEAFF. The nucleotide sequence is given as TGTGCCCGAAATAAAGCGGGTCGCATGAACACTGAAGCTTTCTTT. The rearranged segments are TRBV30 and TRBJ1-1, with no confident D gene call. CDR1 GTSNPN and CDR2 SVGIG were looked up in the germline V gene (reference sequence). The cysteine opens and the phenylalanine closes a CDR3 of 15 amino acids. Of the read, only the CDR3 DNA is kept; its 45 bases are in frame from base 1. Trimming removed 8 bases from V and 0 bases from J, leaving 19 bases between the germline ends.